Below, 3 T cell receptor beta chains from the same sample are listed, as sequenced in a study of blood T cell repertoires in COVID-19. Profiling relied on immunoSEQ multiplex PCR, and the TCRdb table lists in-frame clones only, not all of them. The repertoire holds 75,000 to 95,000 clones, with 85% to 95% as singletons. Material: peripheral blood. These receptors were collected from a man aged 55 to 70 with acute or convalescent COVID-19.

The chain joins TRBV24-1 to TRBJ1-4; 7 nucleotides line up with TRBD1. CDR1 KGHDR and CDR2 SFDVKD come from the germline V gene. There are 12 residues in the CDR3. Trimming at V came to 6 bases and at J to 8 bases, leaving 2 bases not matched to a gene. The CDR3 here is CATSTGDEKLFF. The CDR3 DNA sequence: TGTGCCACCAGTACAGGGGACGAAAAACTGTTTTTT.

The genes are TRBV4-1 and TRBJ2-5, with 13 bases lining up with TRBD2. The CDR3 has 18 residues. V gave up 1 base and J gave up 5 bases; unmatched junction bases: 10. Germline-derived CDR1 and CDR2 are MGHRA and YSYEKL. DNA for the CDR3: TGCGCCAGCAGCCAAGCCAGACTAGCGGGAGGCCAAGGGGAGACCCAGTACTTC. Amino acid sequence: CASSQARLAGGQGETQYF.

In nucleotides, the CDR3 is TGTGCCAGCAGTGAAGGGGGGCGATATGGCTACACCTTC. Amino acid sequence: CASSEGGRYGYTF. The V and J genes are TRBV2 and TRBJ1-2, with D possibly TRBD1 on 6 matching bases. Trimming cost V 1 base and J 5 bases, with 8 bases left between them. This CDR3 contains 13 residues. Germline CDR1 and CDR2: SNHLY and FYNNEI.